Below are 16 T cell receptor beta chains sequenced from a single sample in a study of T cells in localized non-small cell lung cancer. This table comes from immunoSEQ multiplex PCR, and its TCRdb copy is limited to in-frame clones, with some not included. There are roughly 35,000 clones in the sample; around 92% occur only once, and approximately 2.2% lies in the top ten. Sequencing used peripheral blood, obtained before any cancer treatment. Receptors were obtained from a female donor of 60 years or more with stage I lung adenocarcinoma.

This chain links TRBV19 with TRBJ1-2; no reliable D call. Trimming shortened V by 7 bases and J by 0 bases, and 9 bases separated the two germline ends. Germline-derived CDR1 and CDR2 are LNHDA and SQIVND (reference sequence). CDR3 length: 13 amino acids. CDR3 in amino acids: CASKYRANYGYTF. The CDR3 coding sequence is TGTGCCAGTAAATACAGAGCTAACTATGGCTACACCTTC.

For the CDR3, the DNA is TGTGCCAGCAGCCTAATGGGTGGTGAGCAGTTCTTC. Amino acid sequence: CASSLMGGEQFF. V gene TRBV7-9 combines with J gene TRBJ2-1; D uncertain. This CDR3 contains 12 residues. CDR1 SEHNR and CDR2 FQNEAQ come from the germline V gene (reference sequence). Between the trimmed V and J ends, which lost 5 bases and 9 bases, there was a span of 11 bases.

CDR3 sequence: CSVDTGELFF. The CDR3 DNA follows: TGCAGCGTTGACACCGGGGAGCTGTTTTTT. V gene TRBV29-1 combines with J gene TRBJ2-2; D unclear. The CDR3 extends over 10 amino acids. Germline assignment: CDR1 SQVTM and CDR2 ANQGSEA. V was cut by 3 bases and J by 4 bases, with 0 bases left in between.

This chain links TRBV2 with TRBJ1-5; no clear D gene. Germline V gene lookup returns CDR1 SNHLY and CDR2 FYNNEI. V was shortened by 4 bases and J by 4 bases, with 17 bases between the two germline ends. The CDR3 runs to 16 residues. The CDR3 loop reads CASSVLPPRGNQPQHF. The DNA of the CDR3 is TGTGCCAGCAGTGTTTTGCCACCTCGAGGTAATCAGCCCCAGCATTTT.

The chain couples TRBV5-1 to TRBJ1-1, with D unresolved. Trimming took 2 bases from V and 0 from J, leaving 11 bases between them. Germline CDR1 reads SGHRS; CDR2 reads YFSETQ. This CDR3 is 15 amino acids long. CDR3 residues: CASSLEPYLNTEAFF. CDR3 bases: TGCGCCAGCAGCTTAGAGCCCTACTTGAACACTGAAGCTTTCTTT.

The genes are TRBV6-1 and TRBJ1-1; D is undetermined. The germline CDR1 and CDR2 sequences are MNHNS and SASEGT. The CDR3 is 14 residues long. The ends were cut back, 0 bases at V and 1 base at J, with 6 bases in the middle. CDR3 region: CASSEALWNTEAFF. The CDR3 nucleotides read TGTGCCAGCAGTGAAGCGCTTTGGAACACTGAAGCTTTCTTT.

As concerns this clone: Within the sample, other DNA sequences also encode this same CDR3. The chain joins TRBV6-6 to TRBJ1-1; D uncertain. CDR1 MNHNY and CDR2 SVGAGI come from the germline V gene (reference sequence). V was shortened by 2 bases and J by 1 base, with 2 bases between the two germline ends. The CDR3 sequence is 12 residues long. CDR3 residues: CASSYRNTEAFF. Written as DNA, the CDR3 is TGTGCCAGCAGTTACCGGAACACTGAAGCTTTCTTT.

The J gene is TRBJ1-1, the V gene TRBV19; D is ambiguous. CDR3 length: 13 residues. Germline lookup yields CDR1 LNHDA and CDR2 SQIVND (reference sequence). The V end was cut by 9 bases, the J end by 1 base, with 12 bases between. This chain's CDR3 is CASSSQPNTEAFF. The CDR3, as DNA: TGTGCCAGCTCGTCACAGCCGAACACTGAAGCTTTCTTT.

On this clone: Within the sample, other DNA sequences also encode this same CDR3. J is TRBJ2-5 and V is TRBV9; 8 positions match TRBD2. The germline V gene has CDR1 SGDLS and CDR2 YYNGEE. J was trimmed by 2 bases and V by 0 bases; bases with no gene match: 0. This CDR3 has 14 residues. CDR3 DNA sequence: TGTGCCAGCAGCGTAGCGGGGGGGCAAGAGACCCAGTACTTC. This codes for CASSVAGGQETQYF.

The J gene is TRBJ2-2, the V gene TRBV7-8; D unclear. The germline V gene has CDR1 SGHVS and CDR2 FQNEAQ. V was trimmed by 6 bases and J by 4 bases, leaving 6 bases between them. The CDR3 is made up of 12 amino acids. The DNA for the CDR3 is TGTGCCAGCAGTTACAGCACCGGGGAGCTGTTTTTT. This translates into CASSYSTGELFF.

The chain is built from TRBV7-9 and TRBJ2-2; D uncertain. V shed 0 bases and J shed 7 bases, with 15 bases lying between them. The CDR3 runs to 16 residues. Germline V CDR1 and CDR2: SEHNR, FQNEAQ (reference sequence). CDR3 sequence: CASSLARRPSVGELFF. The CDR3 nucleotides are TGTGCCAGCAGCTTAGCGCGCAGGCCTAGTGTCGGGGAGCTGTTTTTT.

This clone was seen a single time. This CDR3 is CASRGQGANYGYTF. CDR3 bases: TGTGCCAGCAGGGGACAGGGGGCAAACTATGGCTACACCTTC. The rearrangement uses TRBV2 and TRBJ1-2; 12 bases match TRBD1. This CDR3 contains 14 residues. The ends lost 6 bases at V and 2 bases at J; junction bases unmatched: 1. In germline, CDR1 is SNHLY, CDR2 FYNNEI. Looking up the rest from reference TRBV2 and TRBJ1-2 gives the full variable domain: EPEVTQTPSHQVTQMGQEVILRCVPISNHLYFYWYRQILGQKVEFLVSFYNNEISEKSEIFDDQFSVERPDGSNFTLKIRSTKLEDSAMYFCASRGQGANYGYTFGSGTRLTVV.

The rearrangement uses TRBV5-1 and TRBJ2-7, with D hard to call. The CDR3 has 14 amino acids. V lost 0 bases and J 0 bases, leaving 7 bases between the germline ends. From germline, CDR1 is SGHRS and CDR2 YFSETQ. CDR3 loop: CASSLDLYSYEQYF. CDR3 nucleotide sequence: TGCGCCAGCAGCTTGGACCTCTACTCCTACGAGCAGTACTTC.

The chain couples TRBV9 to TRBJ2-5; 8 bases map to TRBD2. V gave up 0 bases and J gave up 2 bases; unmatched junction bases: 12. The germline gives CDR1 SGDLS, CDR2 YYNGEE. The CDR3 has 18 amino acids. CDR3 in amino acids: CASSVAVGVAGQQETQYF. CDR3 DNA: TGTGCCAGCAGCGTAGCGGTCGGAGTAGCGGGGCAACAAGAGACCCAGTACTTC. Full variable domain (remainder filled in from reference TRBV9 and TRBJ2-5): DSGVTQTPKHLITATGQRVTLRCSPRSGDLSVYWYQQSLDQGLQFLIQYYNGEERAKGNILERFSAQQFPDLHSELNLSSLELGDSALYFCASSVAVGVAGQQETQYFGPGTRLLVL.

The chain combines TRBV6-5 with TRBJ1-2; no clear D gene. Germline-derived CDR1 and CDR2 are MNHEY and SVGAGI. V dropped 7 bases and J dropped 2 bases, with 14 bases sitting between them. This CDR3 contains 14 residues. This CDR3 is CASTRTNANYGYTF. In DNA form, the CDR3 reads TGTGCCAGCACCCGTACTAATGCAAACTATGGCTACACCTTC.

The chain is built from TRBV29-1 and TRBJ2-1; tentative D call: TRBD1 (6 bases). CDR3 length: 12 amino acids. Trimming cost V 4 bases and J 9 bases, with 13 bases left between them. Germline CDR1 reads SQVTM; CDR2 reads ANQGSEA. CDR3 residues: CSVGAGGGEQFF. The CDR3 region has the DNA TGCAGCGTTGGGGCTGGGGGCGGTGAGCAGTTCTTC.